The next 3 T cell receptor beta chains were all read from a single sample in a study of blood T cell repertoires in COVID-19. Only in-frame clones appear in the TCRdb table, and some are missing; sequencing was by immunoSEQ multiplex PCR. Of 60,000 to 65,000 clones listed, 70% to 80% were seen once; the top ten hold over 15%. Sequencing input: peripheral blood. The receptor set was obtained from a man aged 55 to 70 with acute or convalescent COVID-19.

The rearrangement uses TRBV6-5 and TRBJ1-3; 7 nucleotides match TRBD1. This CDR3 region has 15 residues. V was clipped by 8 bases and J by 0 bases; unmatched bases: 7. Per germline, CDR1 MNHEY and CDR2 SVGAGI. CDR3 amino acids: CASSYRGHSGNTIYF. In DNA form, the CDR3 reads TGTGCCAGCTCCTACAGGGGACACTCTGGAAACACCATATATTTT.

V and J are TRBV6-2 or TRBV6-3 and TRBJ1-1; TRBD1 aligns across 7 bases. The CDR3 spans 14 residues. Germline CDR1 reads MNHEY; CDR2 reads SVGEGT. The ends lost 5 bases at V and 6 bases at J; junction bases unmatched: 9. Here the CDR3 reads CASSPQGDVAEAFF. The DNA of the CDR3 is TGTGCCAGCAGTCCGCAGGGGGACGTCGCTGAAGCTTTCTTT.

Here the CDR3 DNA reads TGTGCCAGCAGCCAAGCCCATACTAGCGGGACCGTTAATGAGCAGTTCTTC. It is translated as CASSQAHTSGTVNEQFF. The chain has TRBV3-1 (or the pseudogene TRBV3-2) and TRBJ2-1; TRBD2 matches at 10 bases. Germline-derived CDR1 and CDR2 are LGHDT and YNNKEL (reference sequence). This CDR3 has 17 amino acids. J was trimmed by 7 bases and V by 1 base; bases with no gene match: 10.